These T cell receptor beta chains were read from a single sample in a study of vaccination and CD4 T cells after COVID-19. TCRdb called the PCR reads again in MiXCR, with one record for every CDR3 protein. This sample has 20,000 or so distinct CDR3 sequences, with around 50% found just once. No antigen is known for these receptors. The sample consisted of CD4+ T cells from blood, cultured in vitro. Source of these receptors: a human donor who had recovered from COVID-19. Each CDR3 is given with its conserved first and last residue. Each record gives: clone size, D gene, V gene, J gene, CDR3 protein, CDR3 DNA. D genes are given only for firm matches. Clone size appears in some rows only: once, few, many, or a class for an expanded clone.

abundance: .; d_gene: .; v_gene: TRBV3-1; j_gene: TRBJ1-1; CDR3aa: CASSQGHATGTEAFF; CDR3nt: TGTGCCAGCAGCCAGGGACACGCCACGGGGACTGAAGCTTTCTTT
abundance: once; d_gene: TRBD2; v_gene: TRBV24-1; j_gene: TRBJ2-3; CDR3aa: CATSDWGSGSGTDTQYF; CDR3nt: TGTGCCACCAGTGATTGGGGGAGCGGGAGCGGCACAGATACGCAGTATTTT
abundance: few; d_gene: TRBD1; v_gene: TRBV11-2; j_gene: TRBJ1-6; CDR3aa: CASSPFGRQGIGSPLHF; CDR3nt: TGTGCCAGCAGCCCCTTTGGTCGACAGGGGATAGGTTCACCCCTCCACTTT
abundance: .; d_gene: .; v_gene: TRBV7-2; j_gene: TRBJ2-1; CDR3aa: CASSLTTRNYNEQFF; CDR3nt: TGTGCCAGCAGCTTAACCACTAGAAACTACAATGAGCAGTTCTTC
abundance: .; d_gene: .; v_gene: TRBV4-1; j_gene: TRBJ2-3; CDR3aa: CASSQTGSTDTQYF; CDR3nt: TGCGCCAGCAGCCAGACAGGTTCGACAGATACGCAGTATTTT
abundance: .; d_gene: .; v_gene: TRBV7-8; j_gene: TRBJ1-3; CDR3aa: CASSLIPVSGTGNTIYF; CDR3nt: TGTGCCAGCAGCTTAATCCCAGTAAGCGGGACGGGAAACACCATATATTTT
abundance: .; d_gene: .; v_gene: TRBV20-1; j_gene: TRBJ2-7; CDR3aa: CSARAETTGEQYF; CDR3nt: TGCAGTGCTAGAGCGGAGACCACGGGGGAGCAGTACTTC
abundance: few; d_gene: .; v_gene: TRBV6-1; j_gene: TRBJ1-2; CDR3aa: CASSEGYRRRGGYTF; CDR3nt: TGTGCCAGCAGTGAAGGGTACAGGCGGCGGGGTGGCTACACCTTC
abundance: .; d_gene: .; v_gene: TRBV30; j_gene: TRBJ2-7; CDR3aa: CAWVDRRIPYEQYF; CDR3nt: TGTGCCTGGGTTGACAGACGAATTCCTTACGAGCAGTACTTC
abundance: .; d_gene: .; v_gene: TRBV7-2; j_gene: TRBJ1-1; CDR3aa: CASLPTMVAEAFF; CDR3nt: TGTGCCAGCCTACCGACCATGGTCGCTGAAGCTTTCTTT
abundance: once; d_gene: .; v_gene: TRBV15; j_gene: TRBJ2-1; CDR3aa: CATSRGGYNEQFF; CDR3nt: TGTGCCACCAGCAGGGGCGGATACAATGAGCAGTTCTTC
abundance: .; d_gene: .; v_gene: TRBV24-1; j_gene: TRBJ1-5; CDR3aa: CATSDRGDKQPQHF; CDR3nt: TGTGCCACCAGTGATAGGGGTGATAAACAGCCCCAGCATTTT
abundance: .; d_gene: .; v_gene: TRBV28; j_gene: TRBJ1-4; CDR3aa: CASLGRYELFF; CDR3nt: TGTGCCAGCCTGGGGCGATATGAACTGTTTTTT
abundance: few; d_gene: TRBD1; v_gene: TRBV20-1; j_gene: TRBJ1-1; CDR3aa: CSASAGGANTEAFF; CDR3nt: TGCAGTGCTTCTGCAGGGGGCGCGAACACTGAAGCTTTCTTT
abundance: .; d_gene: .; v_gene: TRBV4-2; j_gene: TRBJ2-3; CDR3aa: CASSQDAGDLLYTDTQYF; CDR3nt: TGTGCCAGCAGCCAAGATGCAGGGGACCTTTTATACACAGATACGCAGTATTTT
abundance: .; d_gene: .; v_gene: TRBV7-8; j_gene: TRBJ2-2; CDR3aa: CASSLDSPRNTGELFF; CDR3nt: TGTGCCAGCAGCTTAGATTCGCCGAGGAACACCGGGGAGCTGTTTTTT
abundance: .; d_gene: .; v_gene: TRBV29-1; j_gene: TRBJ1-2; CDR3aa: CSVFGGRDNYGYTF; CDR3nt: TGCAGCGTTTTTGGTGGCAGAGATAACTATGGCTACACCTTC
abundance: .; d_gene: .; v_gene: TRBV11-1; j_gene: TRBJ2-2; CDR3aa: CASRNKSIGGELFF; CDR3nt: TGTGCCAGCAGAAATAAGTCAATCGGCGGGGAGCTGTTTTTT
abundance: few; d_gene: .; v_gene: TRBV5-1; j_gene: TRBJ1-4; CDR3aa: CASSLELGTSGEKLFF; CDR3nt: TGCGCCAGCAGCTTGGAACTCGGGACATCAGGCGAAAAACTGTTTTTT
abundance: .; d_gene: .; v_gene: TRBV20-1; j_gene: TRBJ2-7; CDR3aa: CSARGGGSPYEQYF; CDR3nt: TGCAGTGCTAGAGGAGGTGGGAGCCCCTACGAGCAGTACTTC
abundance: medium-sized; d_gene: .; v_gene: TRBV2; j_gene: TRBJ2-3; CDR3aa: CASRIEYLPDTQYF; CDR3nt: TGTGCCAGCAGGATAGAATACCTCCCAGATACGCAGTATTTT
abundance: .; d_gene: TRBD1; v_gene: TRBV19; j_gene: TRBJ1-1; CDR3aa: CASSGQGDVNTEAFF; CDR3nt: TGTGCCAGTTCCGGACAGGGCGATGTGAACACTGAAGCTTTCTTT
abundance: .; d_gene: .; v_gene: TRBV7-2; j_gene: TRBJ2-2; CDR3aa: CASSSPGVPGELFF; CDR3nt: TGTGCCAGCAGCTCTCCAGGGGTTCCCGGGGAGCTGTTTTTT
abundance: .; d_gene: TRBD2; v_gene: TRBV27; j_gene: TRBJ2-2; CDR3aa: CASSHIGEGGSGELFF; CDR3nt: TGTGCCAGCAGCCATATCGGGGAGGGTGGATCCGGGGAGCTGTTTTTT